This T cell receptor (beta chain) emerged from a study of OX40 agonist ivuxolimab in advanced cancers. The CDR3 consists of 12 residues. The V gene's germline CDR1 is SGHAT and CDR2 FQNNGV. V lost 4 bases and J 2 bases, leaving 4 bases between the germline ends. Profiling relied on immunoSEQ multiplex PCR, and the TCRdb table lists in-frame clones only, not all of them. The sample lists around 72,000 clones, roughly 80% seen once, with around 5% in the top ten. The rearrangement uses TRBV11-2 and TRBJ2-3; unclear D gene. The specimen was CD4+ or CD8+ T cells sorted from blood, collected in a trial of the OX40 agonist ivuxolimab. The sequence derives from an adult with an advanced solid tumor such as melanoma, head and neck, liver or kidney cancer. In DNA form, the CDR3 reads TGTGCCAGCAGCTATGACACAGATACGCAGTATTTT. Protein sequence: CASSYDTDTQYF.